Below are 8 T cell receptor beta chains sequenced from a single sample in a study of shared clonotypes between healthy human individuals. Sequencing was performed with immunoSEQ multiplex PCR; in TCRdb, only in-frame clones are kept and a portion is missing. The sample consists of some 470,000 clones, less than 80% of them appearing once. The sequencing sample was made of PBMCs. The source is a woman between 40 and 55 years old in good health. Some clones in this sample may be carry-over from other donors' samples.

The DNA for the CDR3 is TGTGCCAGCAGTGAAATTAGGGTAGGAGATACGCAGTATTTT. Translating gives CASSEIRVGDTQYF. The gene calls are TRBV6-1 and TRBJ2-3; D gene ambiguous. The CDR3 sequence is 14 residues long. The V end lost 2 bases, the J end lost 5 bases, and 11 bases lay between the germline ends. Germline V CDR1 and CDR2: MNHNS, SASEGT.

The rearrangement joins TRBV9 to TRBJ2-1, with 7 positions matching TRBD2. After removal of 3 bases from V and 3 bases from J, the junction contained 6 bases not matched to a gene. Germline CDR1 is SGDLS and CDR2 is YYNGEE. The CDR3 has 15 residues. CDR3 DNA: TGTGCCAGCAGCGCCGGAGCGGGACTCTACAATGAGCAGTTCTTC. Amino acid sequence: CASSAGAGLYNEQFF. Complete variable domain (other parts from reference TRBV9 and TRBJ2-1): DSGVTQTPKHLITATGQRVTLRCSPRSGDLSVYWYQQSLDQGLQFLIQYYNGEERAKGNILERFSAQQFPDLHSELNLSSLELGDSALYFCASSAGAGLYNEQFFGPGTRLTVL.

This chain links TRBV10-1 with TRBJ2-7, with D tentatively TRBD2 (6 bases). Germline CDR1 WNHNN, CDR2 SYGVQD (reference sequence). The CDR3 spans 13 residues. The V end lost 4 bases, the J end lost 5 bases, and 12 bases lay between the germline ends. The CDR3: CASSGQGLNEQYF. For the CDR3, the DNA is TGCGCCAGCAGTGGTCAGGGACTTAACGAGCAGTACTTC.

This clone was found once. The V call is TRBV10-2, the J call TRBJ2-6; no firm D call. CDR3 length: 13 residues. CDR1 is WSHSY and CDR2 is SAAADI in the germline V gene. Trimming took off 4 bases at V and 9 bases at J, with 10 bases between the two ends. CDR3 bases: TGCGCCAGCAGTGTCACGGTTAACAACGTCCTGACTTTC. It encodes CASSVTVNNVLTF.

This chain connects TRBV10-3 to TRBJ2-2; 7 bases are a match to TRBD1. J was trimmed by 6 bases and V by 7 bases; bases with no gene match: 5. Looked up from germline, CDR1 is ENHRY and CDR2 is SYGVKD. This CDR3 is built from 13 residues. DNA for the CDR3: TGTGCCATCAACGGACAGGCCTCCGGGGAGCTGTTTTTT. It yields the protein CAINGQASGELFF.

CDR3 sequence reads: CASSTPYPGQGARGYTF. The CDR3 DNA sequence: TGTGCCAGCAGCACACCCTACCCGGGACAGGGGGCGCGGGGCTACACCTTC. This chain joins TRBV28 and TRBJ1-2; 12 bases match TRBD1. The CDR3 length is 17 residues. Germline V lookup: CDR1 MDHEN, CDR2 SYDVKM. With 6 bases clipped from V and 8 bases from J, the junction kept 16 bases outside the gene matches.

The genes are TRBV7-2 and TRBJ2-1, with 8 nucleotides matching TRBD2. V dropped 4 bases and J dropped 6; count of bases not matched to a gene: 8. The V gene's germline CDR1 is SGHTA and CDR2 FQGNSA. CDR3 length: 15 residues. The CDR3 DNA is TGTGCCAGCAGCTCATCGGGACTAGGGGGCAATGAGCAGTTCTTC. Protein product: CASSSSGLGGNEQFF.

This chain links TRBV21-1 with TRBJ2-7. TRBV21-1 is classified as a pseudogene. This CDR3 is built from 18 residues. CDR3 sequence (DNA): TGTGCCAGCAGAACCCCGGGGGCAGGGAGCGACGCTCGCCACGAGCAGTACTTC. Protein product: CASRTPGAGSDARHEQYF.